This T cell receptor beta chain was captured in a study of blood T cells in healthy people across ages. Study-wide background: Per every two T cells, about one barcoded beta molecule was captured by template switching.

The V gene's germline CDR1 is SNHLY and CDR2 FYNNEI. The CDR3 consists of 15 residues. The V end was cut by 0 bases, the J end by 2 bases, with 8 bases between. Donors were systemically healthy Caucasian individuals from Russia aged about 6 to 100 years. At least 5 micrograms of total RNA were extracted per sample. It was with a sample-barcoded 5' primer and a J-beta primer mix that a second PCR of roughly 6 to 12 cycles was run. Tags on each cDNA molecule came from a template-switch adaptor with 12 random nucleotides. One entry per CDR3 protein, called by TCRdb with MiXCR from the 5' RACE reads. The sample has some 1,800,000 distinct CDR3 sequences; about 39% are singletons.

Material for sequencing was blood. The J gene is TRBJ1-5, the V gene TRBV2; D might be TRBD1 (5 bases). The receptor's source is a human donor in good health. The CDR3 DNA reads TGTGCCAGCAGTGAAGCCAGGGTTGGCAATCAGCCCCAGCATTTT. Protein: CASSEARVGNQPQHF.